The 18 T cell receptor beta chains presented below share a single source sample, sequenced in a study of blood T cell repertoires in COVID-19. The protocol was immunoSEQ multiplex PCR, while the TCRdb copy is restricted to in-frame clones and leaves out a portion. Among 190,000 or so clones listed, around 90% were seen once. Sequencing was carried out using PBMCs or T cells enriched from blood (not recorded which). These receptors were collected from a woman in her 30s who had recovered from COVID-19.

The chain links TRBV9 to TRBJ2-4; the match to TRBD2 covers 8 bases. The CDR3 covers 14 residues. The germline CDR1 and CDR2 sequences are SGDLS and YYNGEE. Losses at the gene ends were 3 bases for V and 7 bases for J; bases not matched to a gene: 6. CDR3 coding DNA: TGTGCCAGCAGCGGAAGAGGGACTAGTAACATTCAGTACTTC. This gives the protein CASSGRGTSNIQYF.

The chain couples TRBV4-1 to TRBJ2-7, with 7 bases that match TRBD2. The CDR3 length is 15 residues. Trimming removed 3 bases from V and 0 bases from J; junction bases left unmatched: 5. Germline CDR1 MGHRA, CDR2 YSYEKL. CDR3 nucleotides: TGCGCCAGCAGCCACACTAGCGCTAGCTCCTACGAGCAGTACTTC. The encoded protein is CASSHTSASSYEQYF.

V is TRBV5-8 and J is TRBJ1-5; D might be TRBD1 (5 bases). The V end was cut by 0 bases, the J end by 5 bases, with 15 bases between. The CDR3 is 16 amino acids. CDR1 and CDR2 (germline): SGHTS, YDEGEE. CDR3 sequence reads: CASSLESGGEDQPQHF. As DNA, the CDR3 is TGTGCCAGCAGCTTGGAATCGGGGGGGGAAGATCAGCCCCAGCATTTT.

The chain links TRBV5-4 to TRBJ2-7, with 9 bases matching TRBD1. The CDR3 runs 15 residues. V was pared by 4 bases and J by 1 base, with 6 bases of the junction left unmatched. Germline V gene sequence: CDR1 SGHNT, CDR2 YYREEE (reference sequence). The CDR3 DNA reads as TGTGCCAGCAGCCCCGGGACAGGGCCTTCCTACGAGCAGTACTTC. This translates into CASSPGTGPSYEQYF. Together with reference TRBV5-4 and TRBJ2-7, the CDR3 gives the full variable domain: ETGVTQSPTHLIKTRGQQVTLRCSSQSGHNTVSWYQQALGQGPQFIFQYYREEENGRGNFPPRFSGLQFPNYSSELNVNALELDDSALYLCASSPGTGPSYEQYFGPGTRLTVT.

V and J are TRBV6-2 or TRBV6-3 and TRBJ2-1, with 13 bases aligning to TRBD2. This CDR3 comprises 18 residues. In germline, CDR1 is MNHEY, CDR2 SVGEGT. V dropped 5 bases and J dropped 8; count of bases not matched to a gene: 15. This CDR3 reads CASSPLRRTSGSRDEQFF. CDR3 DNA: TGTGCCAGCAGTCCGCTCCGCCGGACTAGCGGGAGTCGGGATGAGCAGTTCTTC.

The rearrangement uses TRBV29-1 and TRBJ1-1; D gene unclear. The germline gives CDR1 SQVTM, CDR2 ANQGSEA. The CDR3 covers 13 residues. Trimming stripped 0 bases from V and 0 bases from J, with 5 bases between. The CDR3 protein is CSVEENMNTEAFF. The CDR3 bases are TGCAGCGTTGAAGAGAACATGAACACTGAAGCTTTCTTT.

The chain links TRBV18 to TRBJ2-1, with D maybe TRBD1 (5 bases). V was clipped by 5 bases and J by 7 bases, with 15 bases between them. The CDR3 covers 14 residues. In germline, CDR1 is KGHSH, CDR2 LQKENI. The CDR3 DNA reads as TGTGCCAGCTCAAAACTCGCAGGGCTAAATGAGCAGTTCTTC. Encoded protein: CASSKLAGLNEQFF.

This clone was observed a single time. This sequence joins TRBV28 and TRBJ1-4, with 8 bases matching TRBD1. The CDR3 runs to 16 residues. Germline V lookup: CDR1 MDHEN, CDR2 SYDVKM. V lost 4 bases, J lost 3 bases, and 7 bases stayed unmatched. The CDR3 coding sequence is TGTGCCAGCAGTTCCCCACAGGGGGTTTCTAATGAAAAACTGTTTTTT. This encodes CASSSPQGVSNEKLFF.

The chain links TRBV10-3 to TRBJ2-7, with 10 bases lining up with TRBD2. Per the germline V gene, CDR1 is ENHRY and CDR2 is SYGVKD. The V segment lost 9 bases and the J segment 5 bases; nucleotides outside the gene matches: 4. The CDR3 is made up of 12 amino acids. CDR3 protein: CAISGGPDEQYF. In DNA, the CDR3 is TGTGCCATTAGCGGGGGGCCCGACGAGCAGTACTTC.

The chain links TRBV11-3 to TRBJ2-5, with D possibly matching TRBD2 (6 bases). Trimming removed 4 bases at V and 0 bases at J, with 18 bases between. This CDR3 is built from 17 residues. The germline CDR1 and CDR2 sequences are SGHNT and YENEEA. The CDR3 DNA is TGTGCCAGCAGCTCCCACCCGACTAGAAAATACCAAGAGACCCAGTACTTC. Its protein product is CASSSHPTRKYQETQYF.

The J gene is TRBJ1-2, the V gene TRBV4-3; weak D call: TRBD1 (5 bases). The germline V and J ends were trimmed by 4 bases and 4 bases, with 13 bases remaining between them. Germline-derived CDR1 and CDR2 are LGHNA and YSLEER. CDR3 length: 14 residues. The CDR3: CASSPRTGVYGYTF. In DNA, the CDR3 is TGCGCCAGCAGCCCTCGGACGGGGGTCTATGGCTACACCTTC.

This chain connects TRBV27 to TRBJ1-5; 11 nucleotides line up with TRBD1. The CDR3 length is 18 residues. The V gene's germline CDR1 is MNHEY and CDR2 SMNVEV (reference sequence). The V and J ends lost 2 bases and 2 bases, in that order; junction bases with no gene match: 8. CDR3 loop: CASSLIGTGGFGNQPQHF. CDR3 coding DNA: TGTGCCAGCAGTTTAATTGGGACAGGGGGATTTGGCAATCAGCCCCAGCATTTT.

Here the CDR3 DNA reads TGTGCCAGCAGCCCCCAAAGCGGGGGGGCGGAGACCCAGTACTTC. As protein: CASSPQSGGAETQYF. The gene calls are TRBV7-8 and TRBJ2-5, with TRBD2 matching over 10 bases. The CDR3 loop spans 15 amino acids. In germline, CDR1 is SGHVS, CDR2 FQNEAQ. The junction had 8 bases not matched to a gene; V was cut back by 5 bases and J by 5 bases. The full variable domain, with the rest looked up from reference TRBV7-8 and TRBJ2-5, is GAGVSQSPRYKVAKRGQDVALRCDPISGHVSLFWYQQALGQGPEFLTYFQNEAQLDKSGLPSDRFFAERPEGSVSTLKIQRTQQEDSAVYLCASSPQSGGAETQYFGPGTRLLVL.

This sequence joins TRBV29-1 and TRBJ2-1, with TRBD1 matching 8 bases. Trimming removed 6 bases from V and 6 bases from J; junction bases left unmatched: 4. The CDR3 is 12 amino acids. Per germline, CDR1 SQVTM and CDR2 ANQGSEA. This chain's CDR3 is CSVEDRVNEQFF. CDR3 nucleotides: TGCAGCGTCGAGGACAGGGTCAATGAGCAGTTCTTC.

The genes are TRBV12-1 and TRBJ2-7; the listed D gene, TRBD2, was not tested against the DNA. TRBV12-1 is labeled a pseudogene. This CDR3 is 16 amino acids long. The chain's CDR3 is CASSFPAGANSYEQYF. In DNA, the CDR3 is TGTGCCAGCAGCTTTCCTGCGGGGGCTAACTCCTACGAGCAGTACTTC.

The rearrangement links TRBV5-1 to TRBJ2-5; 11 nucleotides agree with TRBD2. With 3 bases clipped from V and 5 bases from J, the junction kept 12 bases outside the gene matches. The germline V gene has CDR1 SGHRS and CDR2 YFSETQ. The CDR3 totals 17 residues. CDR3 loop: CASSYLSKTSGSETQYF. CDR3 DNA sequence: TGCGCCAGCAGCTACCTGTCAAAAACTAGCGGGAGTGAGACCCAGTACTTC. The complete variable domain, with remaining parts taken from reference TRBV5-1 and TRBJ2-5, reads KAGVTQTPRYLIKTRGQQVTLSCSPISGHRSVSWYQQTPGQGLQFLFEYFSETQRNKGNFPGRFSGRQFSNSRSEMNVSTLELGDSALYLCASSYLSKTSGSETQYFGPGTRLLVL.

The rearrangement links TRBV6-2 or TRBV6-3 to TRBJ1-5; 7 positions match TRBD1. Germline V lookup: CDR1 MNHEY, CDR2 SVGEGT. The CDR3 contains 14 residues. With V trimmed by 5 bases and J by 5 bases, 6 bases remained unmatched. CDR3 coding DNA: TGTGCCAGCAGTACGACAGGGTGGGATCAGCCCCAGCATTTT. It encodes CASSTTGWDQPQHF.

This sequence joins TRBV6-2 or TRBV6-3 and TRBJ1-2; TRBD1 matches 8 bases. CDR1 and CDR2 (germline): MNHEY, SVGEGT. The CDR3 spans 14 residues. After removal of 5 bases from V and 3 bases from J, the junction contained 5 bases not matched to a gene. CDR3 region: CASSIPDRDYGYTF. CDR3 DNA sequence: TGTGCCAGCAGTATACCGGACAGGGACTATGGCTACACCTTC.